This T cell receptor (beta chain) was identified in a study of regulatory T cells in long-lasting Graves disease. This clonotype was counted only a few times. The V gene's germline CDR1 is MDHEN and CDR2 SYDVKM. V was shortened by 1 base and J by 8 bases, with 12 bases between the two germline ends. This CDR3 region has 14 residues. Time point noted: newly diagnosed GD, antithyroid drugs for less than 3 months. Extracted PBMC RNA gave rise to the TCR library. Combining iRepertoire HTBI primers with Arm-PCR of CDR3 regions, the authors built TCR beta libraries. TCRdb used MiXCR to reprocess the multiplex PCR reads, holding one entry per CDR3 protein. The sample holds around 460,000 distinct CDR3 sequences; about 15% are singletons and the top ten take more than 15%. A further study also used this sample, focusing on T cells in Graves' hyperthyroidism and ophthalmopathy.

The material sequenced was peripheral blood mononuclear cells (PBMCs), taken at new diagnosis, from a patient treated with antithyroid drugs. This chain uses TRBV28 with TRBJ2-4; D could derive from TRBD1 or TRBD2 (6 bases each). The sequence was obtained from a woman aged 50 to 60 with Graves disease. CDR3 amino acids: CASSLLRGVDIQYF. DNA for the CDR3: TGTGCCAGCAGTTTATTAAGGGGGGTGGACATTCAGTACTTC.